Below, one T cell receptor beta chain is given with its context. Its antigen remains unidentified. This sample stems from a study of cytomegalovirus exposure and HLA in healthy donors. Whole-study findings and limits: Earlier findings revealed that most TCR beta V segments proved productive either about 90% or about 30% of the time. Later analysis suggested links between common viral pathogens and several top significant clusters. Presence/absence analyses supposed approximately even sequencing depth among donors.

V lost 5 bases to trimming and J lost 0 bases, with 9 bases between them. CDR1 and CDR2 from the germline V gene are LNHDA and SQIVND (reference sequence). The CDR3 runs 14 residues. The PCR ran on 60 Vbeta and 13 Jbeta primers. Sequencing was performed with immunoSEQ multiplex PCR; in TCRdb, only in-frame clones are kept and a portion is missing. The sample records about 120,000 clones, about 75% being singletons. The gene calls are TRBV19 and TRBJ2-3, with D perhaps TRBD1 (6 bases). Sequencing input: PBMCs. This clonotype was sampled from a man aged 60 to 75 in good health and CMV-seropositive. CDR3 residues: CASSHRDSTDTQYF. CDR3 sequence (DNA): TGTGCCAGTAGTCACAGGGATAGCACAGATACGCAGTATTTT.